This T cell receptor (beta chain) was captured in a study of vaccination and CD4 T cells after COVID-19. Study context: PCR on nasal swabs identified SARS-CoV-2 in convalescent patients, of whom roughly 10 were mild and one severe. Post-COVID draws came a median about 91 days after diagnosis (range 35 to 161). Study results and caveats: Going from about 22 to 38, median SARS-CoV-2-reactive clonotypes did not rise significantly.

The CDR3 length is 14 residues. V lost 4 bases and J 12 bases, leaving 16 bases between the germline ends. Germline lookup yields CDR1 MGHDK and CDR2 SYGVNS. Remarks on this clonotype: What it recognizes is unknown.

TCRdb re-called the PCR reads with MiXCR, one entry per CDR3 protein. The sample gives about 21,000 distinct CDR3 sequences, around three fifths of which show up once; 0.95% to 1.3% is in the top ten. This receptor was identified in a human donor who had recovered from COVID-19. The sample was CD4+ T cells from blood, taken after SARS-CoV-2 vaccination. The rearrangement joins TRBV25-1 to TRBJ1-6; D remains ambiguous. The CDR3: CASSGYDTFQPLHF. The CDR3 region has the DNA TGTGCCAGCAGTGGTTATGACACTTTTCAACCCCTCCACTTT. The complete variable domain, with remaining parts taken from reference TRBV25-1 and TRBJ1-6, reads EADIYQTPRYLVIGTGKKITLECSQTMGHDKMYWYQQDPGMELHLIHYSYGVNSTEKGDLSSESTVSRIRTEHFPLTLESARPSHTSQYLCASSGYDTFQPLHFGNGTRLTVT.